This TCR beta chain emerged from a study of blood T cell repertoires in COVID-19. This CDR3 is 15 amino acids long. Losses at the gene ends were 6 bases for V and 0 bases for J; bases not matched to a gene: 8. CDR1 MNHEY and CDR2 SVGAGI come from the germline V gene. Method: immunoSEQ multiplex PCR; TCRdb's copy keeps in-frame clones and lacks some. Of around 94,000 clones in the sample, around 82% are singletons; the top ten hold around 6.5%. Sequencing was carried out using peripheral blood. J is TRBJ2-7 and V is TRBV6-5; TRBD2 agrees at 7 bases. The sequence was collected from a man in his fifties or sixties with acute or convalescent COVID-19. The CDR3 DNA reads TGTGCCAGCAGCCCGCGCGGGGGAAGCTCCTACGAGCAGTACTTC. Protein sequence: CASSPRGGSSYEQYF.